Listed below are T cell receptor beta chains from one sample, sequenced in a study of T cells after yellow fever vaccination. TCRdb re-analysed the 5' RACE reads in MiXCR, keeping a single row per CDR3 protein. This table holds tens of thousands of distinct CDR3 sequences, around 7.4% found once. The sample in question was CD8+ T cells sorted from PBMCs, obtained 15 days after the yellow fever booster vaccination. The receptor source for this set is a man aged 25-45 years who received the YFV17D yellow fever vaccine. Both conserved end residues are part of each CDR3. A D gene is named only where the DNA matches it firmly. Clone size is shown for a subset of rows, as once, few, many or a class of expanded clone.

V	size	D	J	CDR3	DNA
TRBV7-8	many	NA	TRBJ2-1	CASSLGGLNEQFF	TGTGCCAGCAGCTTGGGGGGCCTCAATGAGCAGTTCTTC
TRBV7-7	many	TRBD1	TRBJ2-3	CASSPGQGFASTDTQYF	TGTGCCAGCAGCCCTGGACAGGGGTTCGCCTCCACAGATACGCAGTATTTT
TRBV15	many	TRBD1	TRBJ2-1	CATSTSRDRVGDEQFF	TGTGCCACCAGCACAAGCCGGGACAGGGTTGGAGATGAGCAGTTCTTC
TRBV19	many	NA	TRBJ2-1	CASSIVGGGNEQFF	TGTGCCAGTAGTATTGTCGGGGGAGGCAATGAGCAGTTCTTC
TRBV9	NA	NA	TRBJ2-1	CANSDGISSFF	TGTGCCAATAGCGACGGGATTAGCTCCTTCTTC
TRBV24-1	many	TRBD2	TRBJ2-5	CATSDGLAGGYQETQYF	TGTGCCACCAGTGATGGACTAGCGGGAGGGTACCAAGAGACCCAGTACTTC
TRBV3-1	NA	TRBD2	TRBJ2-7	CASSYSGLGYEQYF	TGTGCCAGCAGCTACTCGGGACTAGGCTACGAGCAGTACTTC
TRBV9	many	TRBD2	TRBJ2-7	CASKRASGIYEQYF	TGTGCCAGCAAACGGGCTAGCGGGATCTACGAGCAGTACTTC
TRBV6-2/TRBV6-3	many	NA	TRBJ2-1	CASALINEQFF	TGTGCCAGTGCCTTGATTAATGAGCAGTTCTTC
TRBV4-3	NA	NA	TRBJ2-1	CASSQDTTAASYNEQFF	TGCGCCAGCAGCCAAGACACTACCGCGGCTTCCTACAATGAGCAGTTCTTC
TRBV9	many	TRBD2	TRBJ2-1	CASSGSGSSYNEQFF	TGTGCCAGCAGCGGAAGCGGGAGCTCCTACAATGAGCAGTTCTTC
TRBV4-2	many	TRBD2	TRBJ2-3	CASSQVSGKDTQYF	TGTGCCAGCAGCCAAGTTAGCGGGAAAGATACGCAGTATTTT
TRBV7-8	many	TRBD1	TRBJ2-6	CASSLFSGTGSSGANVLTF	TGTGCCAGCAGCCTCTTTTCAGGGACAGGGAGCTCTGGGGCCAACGTCCTGACTTTC
TRBV14	many	TRBD2	TRBJ2-1	CASSQDGTTSGTYEQFF	TGTGCCAGCAGCCAAGATGGGACGACTAGCGGGACCTATGAGCAGTTCTTC
TRBV20-1	many	NA	TRBJ2-1	CSALTWTYNEQFF	TGCAGTGCTTTGACTTGGACATACAATGAGCAGTTCTTC
TRBV18	many	TRBD2	TRBJ2-7	CASSPESGRLSYEQYF	TGTGCCAGCTCACCTGAAAGCGGGAGGCTCTCCTACGAGCAGTACTTC
TRBV7-9	many	NA	TRBJ1-1	CASSLANGMATEAFF	TGTGCCAGCAGCTTAGCGAACGGGATGGCCACTGAAGCTTTCTTT
TRBV9	many	TRBD2	TRBJ2-7	CASSVGLAAREQYF	TGTGCCAGCAGCGTAGGGCTAGCGGCTCGCGAGCAGTACTTC
TRBV10-1	few	TRBD2	TRBJ2-1	CASSETGTSNEQFF	TGCGCCAGCAGCGAAACCGGGACTAGCAATGAGCAGTTCTTC
TRBV12-3/TRBV12-4	many	TRBD2	TRBJ2-1	CASSLGGSYNEQFF	TGTGCCAGCAGTTTAGGCGGGAGCTACAATGAGCAGTTCTTC
TRBV29-1	many	TRBD1	TRBJ2-7	CSVARGQVYEQYF	TGCAGCGTTGCGCGGGGACAGGTCTACGAGCAGTACTTC
TRBV4-3	many	NA	TRBJ2-2	CASSQGSNTGELFF	TGCGCCAGCAGCCAAGGTTCTAACACCGGGGAGCTGTTTTTT
TRBV5-5	many	NA	TRBJ1-1	CASSLSDSPATEAFF	TGTGCCAGCAGCTTGTCGGACAGCCCGGCCACTGAAGCTTTCTTT
TRBV3-1	few	TRBD2	TRBJ2-7	CASSQVPGLAGAPGEQYF	TGTGCCAGCAGCCAAGTCCCTGGACTAGCGGGGGCTCCGGGCGAGCAGTACTTC
TRBV4-3	many	TRBD2	TRBJ2-7	CASSQGVVAGLHYEQYF	TGCGCCAGCAGCCAAGGAGTGGTAGCGGGCCTACACTACGAGCAGTACTTC
TRBV5-1	few	NA	TRBJ2-7	CASSFGAISYEQYF	TGCGCCAGCAGCTTCGGGGCGATCTCCTACGAGCAGTACTTC
TRBV20-1	many	NA	TRBJ2-7	CSARDYQSSYEQYF	TGCAGTGCTAGAGATTACCAAAGCTCCTACGAGCAGTACTTC
TRBV5-1	few	NA	TRBJ2-7	CASSFVGGNYEQYF	TGCGCCAGCAGCTTCGTTGGGGGTAATTACGAGCAGTACTTC
TRBV12-3/TRBV12-4	NA	NA	TRBJ2-1	CASSLPAGQDNEQFF	TGTGCCAGCAGTCTTCCAGCGGGCCAGGACAATGAGCAGTTCTTC
TRBV18	many	NA	TRBJ2-7	CASSPPRGAYEQYF	TGTGCCAGCTCACCCCCCAGAGGGGCCTACGAGCAGTACTTC
TRBV12-3/TRBV12-4	many	NA	TRBJ2-7	CASSLGLAYEQYF	TGTGCCAGCAGTTTAGGACTAGCCTACGAGCAGTACTTC
TRBV19	few	NA	TRBJ2-7	CASSPDYSYEQYF	TGTGCCAGTAGCCCGGACTACTCCTACGAGCAGTACTTC
TRBV4-3	many	TRBD1	TRBJ2-1	CASSPGTESSYNEQFF	TGCGCCAGCAGCCCCGGGACAGAGTCTTCCTACAATGAGCAGTTCTTC
TRBV7-6	many	TRBD1	TRBJ2-7	CASSPGTGFEQYF	TGTGCCAGCAGCCCCGGGACAGGGTTCGAGCAGTACTTC
TRBV6-4	many	NA	TRBJ2-1	CASSDSSAPFYEQFF	TGTGCCAGCAGTGACTCCAGCGCTCCGTTCTATGAGCAGTTCTTC
TRBV29-1	many	TRBD2	TRBJ2-3	CSVEFVASGRVPDTQYF	TGCAGCGTTGAATTCGTGGCTAGCGGGAGGGTCCCAGATACGCAGTATTTT
TRBV5-1	many	TRBD2	TRBJ2-5	CASSGLVGRLAGAQETQYF	TGCGCCAGCAGCGGACTGGTGGGGAGACTAGCGGGAGCCCAAGAGACCCAGTACTTC
TRBV7-9	few	TRBD2	TRBJ2-1	CASSLVSGAYNEQFF	TGTGCCAGCAGCTTAGTTAGCGGGGCCTACAATGAGCAGTTCTTC
TRBV29-1	many	NA	TRBJ1-3	CSVEEQGIAVGNTIYF	TGCAGCGTTGAAGAACAGGGTATAGCGGTTGGAAACACCATATATTTT
TRBV4-1	many	TRBD1	TRBJ2-2	CASSPGQGNTGELFF	TGCGCCAGCAGTCCTGGACAGGGAAACACCGGGGAGCTGTTTTTT
TRBV4-3	many	TRBD1	TRBJ2-1	CASRGQGNNEQFF	TGCGCCAGCAGGGGACAGGGAAACAATGAGCAGTTCTTC
TRBV9	many	NA	TRBJ1-5	CASNEFGTNQPQHF	TGTGCCAGCAACGAGTTCGGGACTAATCAGCCCCAGCATTTT
TRBV23-1	few	NA	TRBJ1-5	CASSQSGGRNQPQHF	TGCGCCAGCAGTCAATCGGGGGGGCGAAATCAGCCCCAGCATTTT
TRBV6-5	many	NA	TRBJ2-1	CASRFDGRNEQFF	TGTGCCAGCAGATTCGATGGGAGAAATGAGCAGTTCTTC
TRBV20-1	many	TRBD2	TRBJ2-1	CSARVTGLAGPVEQFF	TGCAGTGCTAGAGTAACAGGACTAGCGGGACCGGTTGAGCAGTTCTTC
TRBV12-3/TRBV12-4	many	NA	TRBJ2-2	CASRPSEGNTGELFF	TGTGCCAGCAGACCCAGTGAGGGAAACACCGGGGAGCTGTTTTTT
TRBV5-6	NA	TRBD1	TRBJ2-2	CASSFGTGNTGELFF	TGTGCCAGCAGCTTCGGGACAGGGAACACCGGGGAGCTGTTTTTT
TRBV12-3/TRBV12-4	many	NA	TRBJ2-2	CATTQGSAGELFF	TGTGCCACCACACAGGGAAGCGCCGGGGAGCTGTTTTTT